This entry lists 20 T cell receptor beta chains sequenced from one sample in a study of OX40 agonist ivuxolimab in advanced cancers. Library preparation used the immunoSEQ multiplex PCR assay. As stored in TCRdb, this immuneACCESS dataset retains in-frame rearrangements with V and J assigned. A fraction of the clones does not appear; measured against another copy, unresolved V genes explain less than half of the discrepancy, and the remainder lacks a known reason. The sample data list tens of thousands of clones, and around 89% of these were observed just once. The top ten constitute 9.5% to 15% of the sample. The sample consisted of CD4+ or CD8+ T cells sorted from blood, taken in a trial of the OX40 agonist ivuxolimab. The source is an adult with an advanced solid tumor such as melanoma, head and neck, liver or kidney cancer.

J is TRBJ1-2 and V is TRBV4-1; no reliable D call. Germline loops: CDR1 MGHRA, CDR2 YSYEKL. Trimming took off 0 bases at V and 0 bases at J, with 8 bases between the two ends. The CDR3 is 15 amino acids. The chain's CDR3 is CASSQEQLANYGYTF. For the CDR3, the DNA is TGCGCCAGCAGCCAAGAACAGCTAGCTAACTATGGCTACACCTTC.

J is TRBJ2-7 and V is TRBV19; 9 nucleotides agree with TRBD1. Trimming at V came to 6 bases and at J to 6 bases, leaving 12 bases not matched to a gene. Germline CDR1 and CDR2: LNHDA and SQIVND (reference sequence). This CDR3 contains 15 residues. The CDR3, as DNA: TGTGCCAGTAGACAGGGGGCTTTATCCCTCGGCGAGCAGTACTTC. It specifies CASRQGALSLGEQYF.

The chain couples TRBV13 to TRBJ1-5; D is perhaps TRBD1 (5 bases). CDR1 is PRHDT, CDR2 FYEKMQ, per germline (reference sequence). The CDR3 contains 14 residues. The ends were cut back, 4 bases at V and 1 base at J, with 8 bases in the middle. The CDR3, as DNA: TGTGCCAGCAGCTCCAGGGCCAGCAATCAGCCCCAGCATTTT. Protein: CASSSRASNQPQHF. Filled out from reference TRBV13 and TRBJ1-5, the complete variable domain reads AAGVIQSPRHLIKEKRETATLKCYPIPRHDTVYWYQQGPGQDPQFLISFYEKMQSDKGSIPDRFSAQQFSDYHSELNMSSLELGDSALYFCASSSRASNQPQHFGDGTRLSIL.

The chain employs TRBV7-9 and TRBJ2-2; D is uncertain. Germline V gives CDR1 SEHNR, CDR2 FQNEAQ (reference sequence). The ends were cut back, 1 base at V and 0 bases at J, with 6 bases in the middle. The CDR3 covers 15 residues. In nucleotides, the CDR3 is TGTGCCAGCAGCTTAGACAGACCGAACACCGGGGAGCTGTTTTTT. It is translated as CASSLDRPNTGELFF.

This clone has a handful of counts. This chain uses TRBV10-3 with TRBJ1-1, with TRBD1 as a possible D gene (5 bases). There are 13 residues in the CDR3. The germline V and J ends were trimmed by 0 bases and 7 bases, with 9 bases remaining between them. Germline V lookup: CDR1 ENHRY, CDR2 SYGVKD. CDR3 in amino acids: CAISESSGGEAFF. Written as DNA, the CDR3 is TGTGCCATCAGTGAGTCGTCTGGGGGTGAAGCTTTCTTT.

The chain joins TRBV7-9 to TRBJ1-5, with TRBD1 identical over 9 bases. The CDR3 runs 15 residues. Germline-derived CDR1 and CDR2 are SEHNR and FQNEAQ (reference sequence). Trimming removed 1 base from V and 6 bases from J; junction bases left unmatched: 4. The CDR3 coding sequence is TGTGCCAGCAGCTTAGTAGGGACAGGGTTTCAGCCCCAGCATTTT. It is translated as CASSLVGTGFQPQHF. Supplemented by reference TRBV7-9 and TRBJ1-5, the full variable domain reads DTGVSQNPRHKITKRGQNVTFRCDPISEHNRLYWYRQTLGQGPEFLTYFQNEAQLEKSRLLSDRFSAERPKGSFSTLEIQRTEQGDSAMYLCASSLVGTGFQPQHFGDGTRLSIL.

The chain combines TRBV19 with TRBJ2-7; a weak D match, TRBD1 (5 bases). The CDR3 covers 16 residues. The germline V gene encodes CDR1 LNHDA and CDR2 SQIVND (reference sequence). Trimming cost V 5 bases and J 5 bases, with 22 bases left between them. CDR3 nucleotides: TGTGCCAGTAGTTCGCTTCCTTCGGACAACCGCCACGAGCAGTACTTC. Translating it yields CASSSLPSDNRHEQYF. Together with reference TRBV19 and TRBJ2-7, the CDR3 gives the full variable domain: DGGITQSPKYLFRKEGQNVTLSCEQNLNHDAMYWYRQDPGQGLRLIYYSQIVNDFQKGDIAEGYSVSREKKESFPLTVTSAQKNPTAFYLCASSSLPSDNRHEQYFGPGTRLTVT.

CDR3 region: CSVLPGPGQGRHF. The CDR3 DNA reads as TGCAGCGTCCTCCCCGGGCCGGGACAGGGAAGACATTTT. The chain couples TRBV29-1 to TRBJ1-5, with 9 bases fitting TRBD1. The trim removed 6 bases at V and 16 bases at J, leaving 16 bases unmatched. CDR1 and CDR2 from the germline V gene are SQVTM and ANQGSEA. The CDR3 has 13 amino acids.

The J gene is TRBJ2-7, the V gene TRBV13; 13 nucleotides line up with TRBD2. The CDR3 spans 16 residues. Per germline, CDR1 PRHDT and CDR2 FYEKMQ (reference sequence). V shed 4 bases and J 0 bases; nucleotides not matched to a gene: 3. CDR3 in amino acids: CASSSGTSGVSYEQYF. The CDR3 nucleotides read TGTGCCAGCAGCTCTGGGACTAGCGGGGTCTCCTACGAGCAGTACTTC.

The V and J genes are TRBV6-4 and TRBJ1-2, with a possible D match to TRBD1 (6 bases). V lost 3 bases, J lost 4 bases, and 15 bases lay in between. The CDR3 runs 15 residues. Germline lookup yields CDR1 MRHNA and CDR2 SNTAGT. The CDR3 sequence: CASSEWEGDLYGYTF. CDR3 DNA: TGTGCCAGCAGTGAGTGGGAGGGGGATCTCTATGGCTACACCTTC.

The chain employs TRBV5-1 and TRBJ2-1; 11 bases line up with TRBD1. The J segment lost 1 base and the V segment lost 7 bases, leaving 16 bases of the junction unmatched. The length of the CDR3 is 19 residues. Germline V gene data show CDR1 as SGHRS and CDR2 as YFSETQ. The CDR3 region has the DNA TGCGCCAGCTGGAGGACAGGGGGCTTTTCGCGGGAGTCCTACAATGAGCAGTTCTTC. Protein product: CASWRTGGFSRESYNEQFF.

The rearrangement links TRBV30 to TRBJ2-7; tentatively, D is TRBD1 or TRBD2 (5 bases each). Germline CDR1 is GTSNPN and CDR2 is SVGIG (reference sequence). This CDR3 contains 14 residues. Trimming pared 2 bases from V and 3 bases from J, leaving 14 bases between. The CDR3: CAWSTGTGDYEQYF. For the CDR3, the DNA is TGTGCCTGGAGTACGGGGACCGGGGACTACGAGCAGTACTTC.

With regard to this clone: The sample carries other DNA sequences with the same CDR3. The rearrangement uses TRBV30 and TRBJ1-1, with D unclear. This CDR3 is 12 amino acids long. V was trimmed by 3 bases and J by 1 base, leaving 6 bases between them. Germline V lookup: CDR1 GTSNPN, CDR2 SVGIG (reference sequence). CDR3 in amino acids: CAWSPGNTEAFF. The CDR3 bases are TGTGCCTGGAGCCCGGGGAACACTGAAGCTTTCTTT.

This chain uses TRBV7-2 with TRBJ1-5, with D perhaps matching TRBD1 (6 bases). Germline V gene sequence: CDR1 SGHTA, CDR2 FQGNSA. V lost 4 bases to trimming and J lost 9 bases, with 13 bases between them. The CDR3 totals 13 residues. The CDR3 DNA follows: TGTGCCAGCAGCTCCCAGGACAGTCCGCCCCAGCATTTT. The encoded protein is CASSSQDSPPQHF.

This chain links TRBV27 with TRBJ2-7, with D hard to call. CDR1 MNHEY and CDR2 SMNVEV come from the germline V gene (reference sequence). Trimming removed 5 bases from V and 7 bases from J, with 15 bases in between. This CDR3 spans 13 amino acids. CDR3 in amino acids: CASSMTSGREQYF. CDR3 DNA sequence: TGTGCCAGCAGTATGACATCAGGCCGAGAGCAGTACTTC.

This chain links TRBV5-1 with TRBJ2-1, with D uncertain. This CDR3 spans 13 amino acids. V was shortened by 2 bases and J by 8 bases, with 11 bases between the two germline ends. CDR1 SGHRS and CDR2 YFSETQ come from the germline V gene. CDR3 sequence reads: CASSFQGHHEQFF. As DNA, the CDR3 is TGCGCCAGCAGCTTCCAAGGGCATCATGAGCAGTTCTTC.

This clone was seen once. The chain has TRBV5-8 and TRBJ2-3; 7 positions agree with TRBD2. Germline CDR1 SGHTS, CDR2 YDEGEE. This CDR3 comprises 16 residues. V lost 5 bases to trimming and J lost 5 bases; unmatched junction nucleotides: 14. The CDR3 protein is CASSWIAGGREDTQYF. CDR3 nucleotide sequence: TGTGCCAGCAGTTGGATAGCGGGCGGGCGAGAAGATACGCAGTATTTT.

The chain joins TRBV5-1 to TRBJ2-5; D possibly matches TRBD1 or TRBD2 (6 bases each). The CDR3 has 14 amino acids. V was shortened by 4 bases and J by 4 bases, with 14 bases between the two germline ends. In germline, CDR1 is SGHRS, CDR2 YFSETQ. In DNA, the CDR3 is TGCGCCAGCAGCCCGCCGGGGGCCGGAGAGACCCAGTACTTC. Translation gives CASSPPGAGETQYF.

The rearrangement joins TRBV27 to TRBJ2-3, with 9 nucleotides matching TRBD2. Germline CDR1 MNHEY, CDR2 SMNVEV (reference sequence). V gave up 1 base and J gave up 6 bases; unmatched junction bases: 8. The CDR3 is 16 residues long. The CDR3 is CASSLFSGGLADTQYF. The CDR3, as DNA: TGTGCCAGCAGTTTATTCAGCGGGGGGCTAGCGGATACGCAGTATTTT.

The chain recombines TRBV19 with TRBJ2-5, with 10 bases matching TRBD2. CDR3 length: 16 amino acids. Germline V gene sequence: CDR1 LNHDA, CDR2 SQIVND (reference sequence). V shed 4 bases and J 4 bases; nucleotides not matched to a gene: 9. CDR3 region: CASSNYLAGVRETQYF. CDR3 bases: TGTGCCAGTAGTAATTACCTAGCGGGAGTTCGAGAGACCCAGTACTTC.